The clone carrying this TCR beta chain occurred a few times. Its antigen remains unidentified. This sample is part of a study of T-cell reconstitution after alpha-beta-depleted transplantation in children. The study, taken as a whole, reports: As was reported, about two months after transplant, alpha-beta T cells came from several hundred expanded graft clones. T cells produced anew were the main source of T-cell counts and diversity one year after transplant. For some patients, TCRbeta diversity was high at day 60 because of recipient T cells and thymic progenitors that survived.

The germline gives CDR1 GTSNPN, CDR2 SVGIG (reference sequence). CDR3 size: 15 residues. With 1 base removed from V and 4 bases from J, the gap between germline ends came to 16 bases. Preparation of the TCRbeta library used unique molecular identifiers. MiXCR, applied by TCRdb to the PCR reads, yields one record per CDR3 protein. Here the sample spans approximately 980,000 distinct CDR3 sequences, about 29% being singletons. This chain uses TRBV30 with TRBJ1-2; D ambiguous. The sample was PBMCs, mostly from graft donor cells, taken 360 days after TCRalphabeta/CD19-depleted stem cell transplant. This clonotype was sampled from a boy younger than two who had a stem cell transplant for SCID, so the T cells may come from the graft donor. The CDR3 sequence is CAWSGMAVFTYGYTF. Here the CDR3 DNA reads TGTGCCTGGAGTGGAATGGCAGTTTTTACCTATGGCTACACCTTC.